The clone carrying this T cell receptor (beta chain) was found many times. The ends were cut back, 2 bases at V and 7 bases at J, with 6 bases in the middle. The CDR3 has 11 residues. Germline assignment: CDR1 MNHEY and CDR2 SVGAGI. Amplified TCR beta CDR3 regions derived from RNA transcripts. The HTBI primer set served for first-round RT-PCR of the TCR CDR3. TCRdb recomputed calls from the multiplex PCR reads with MiXCR, one row per CDR3 protein. The table has a few hundred thousand distinct CDR3 sequences, less than 25% seen once. The source of the sample is a study of T cells in Graves' hyperthyroidism and ophthalmopathy.

The rearrangement uses TRBV6-5 and TRBJ2-7; D is possibly TRBD1 (5 bases). The sequencing input was blood. The receptor's source is a man between 18 and 29 years old with Graves' hyperthyroidism. CDR3 sequence reads: CASSYGAEQYF. The CDR3 coding sequence is TGTGCCAGCAGTTACGGGGCTGAGCAGTACTTC.